Listed below are T cell receptor beta chains from one sample, sequenced in a study of beta chain features in type 1 diabetes. The protocol was immunoSEQ multiplex PCR, while the TCRdb copy is restricted to in-frame clones and leaves out a portion. The sample carries about 400,000 clones, 10% to 15% recorded once. Sequenced: naive CD4+ T cells from blood. These receptors were collected from a man between 18 and 35 years old in good health. The CDR3 runs from the conserved cysteine through the conserved F or W. A D gene is named only where the DNA matches it firmly. For some rows the clone size is stated as once, few or many, or as a class when expanded; others skip it.

V	size	D	J	DNA	CDR3
TRBV7-8	few	.	TRBJ2-7	TGTGCCAGCAGCTTAAACAGGAGAACCTACGAGCAGTACTTC	CASSLNRRTYEQYF
TRBV18	few	.	TRBJ2-7	TGTGCCAGCTCACCACGCAATAGGGGTGACGAGCAGTACTTC	CASSPRNRGDEQYF
TRBV29-1	.	TRBD2	TRBJ2-1	TGCAGCGTTGAACTGCGGGGGCGGGAGGCCTACAATGAGCAGTTCTTC	CSVELRGREAYNEQFF
TRBV30	.	.	TRBJ1-6	TGTGCCTGGAGTTCACGCCGGGAGCATTCACCCCTCCACTTT	CAWSSRREHSPLHF
TRBV7-2	.	.	TRBJ2-3	TGTGCCAGCAGCTTGGTAGCGGACTACACAGATACGCAGTATTTT	CASSLVADYTDTQYF
TRBV6-5	few	.	TRBJ1-1	TGTGCCAGCAGTTACAAATCTTACACTGAAGCTTTCTTT	CASSYKSYTEAFF
TRBV5-1	few	.	TRBJ2-3	TGCGCCAGCAGCTTAGGACAGTACACAGATACGCAGTATTTT	CASSLGQYTDTQYF
TRBV28	few	TRBD1	TRBJ1-1	TGTGCCATTGAGGGGGCGCCCGCTGAAGCTTTCTTT	CAIEGAPAEAFF
TRBV30	few	TRBD1	TRBJ2-7	TGTGCCTGGAGTGGACAGGGGAGGTACGAGCAGTACTTC	CAWSGQGRYEQYF
TRBV7-2	few	.	TRBJ2-2	TGTGCCAGCAGCTTAGTCGCAGGCGACACCGGGGAGCTGTTTTTT	CASSLVAGDTGELFF
TRBV28	.	.	TRBJ1-5	TGTGCCAGCAGTTTAAAGAGGGGCAATCAGCCCCAGCATTTT	CASSLKRGNQPQHF
TRBV9	.	TRBD1	TRBJ1-4	TGTGCCAGCAGCTCCGGGACAGGGGATGAAAAACTGTTTTTT	CASSSGTGDEKLFF
TRBV28	few	TRBD2	TRBJ2-1	TGTGCCAGCAGTTATGGAAGGGCTAGCGGTTACAATGAGCAGTTCTTC	CASSYGRASGYNEQFF
TRBV7-2	few	TRBD1	TRBJ1-4	TGTGCCAGCAGCGGTTACAGGGGGCGGAATGAAAAACTGTTTTTT	CASSGYRGRNEKLFF
TRBV28	.	.	TRBJ2-5	TGTGCCAGCAGTTTACGCCCCCGGGAGACCCAGTACTTC	CASSLRPRETQYF
TRBV7-2	.	.	TRBJ1-1	TGTGCCAGCAGCCCAGGGGTTCCGGATGTACAGTCAGCTTTCTTT	CASSPGVPDVQSAFF
TRBV4-3	few	.	TRBJ2-2	TGCGCCAGCAGCCAAGAGATTAACGGGGGGGAGCTGTTTTTT	CASSQEINGGELFF
TRBV9	.	.	TRBJ2-3	TGTGCCAGCAGCCTTACGTGGGGCAGCACAGATACGCAGTATTTT	CASSLTWGSTDTQYF
TRBV7-2	.	.	TRBJ2-5	TGTGCCAGCAGCCCCGCTATTGGGACCCAGTACTTC	CASSPAIGTQYF
TRBV7-3	.	.	TRBJ1-1	TGTGCCAGCTCCCAGGCCCGGAACACTGAAGCTTTCTTT	CASSQARNTEAFF
TRBV7-9	.	TRBD2	TRBJ2-5	TGTGCCAGCAGCATCATCCGACTAGCGGAGCAAGAGACCCAGTACTTC	CASSIIRLAEQETQYF
TRBV6-1	.	.	TRBJ2-5	TGTGCCAGCAGTTCGACTAGGAATGGGCAAGAGACCCAGTACTTC	CASSSTRNGQETQYF
TRBV10-3	.	.	TRBJ1-1	TGTGCCATCAGTGAAGGTGACGGGAGTGGAGCTTTCTTT	CAISEGDGSGAFF
TRBV29-1	few	.	TRBJ1-2	TGCAGCGTTCGTTCGCCCGGGGTTGGCTATGGCTACACCTTC	CSVRSPGVGYGYTF
TRBV18	few	.	TRBJ2-1	TGTGCCAGCTCACCACAGGGGCCCAGCTCCTACAATGAGCAGTTCTTC	CASSPQGPSSYNEQFF
TRBV25-1	.	TRBD1	TRBJ1-2	TGTGCCAGCAGTGAACTGGACAGGGGATTCGATGGCTACACCTTC	CASSELDRGFDGYTF
TRBV11-2	few	.	TRBJ2-7	TGTGCCAGCAGATTCTCGGGAACGGCCTCCTACGAGCAGTACTTC	CASRFSGTASYEQYF
TRBV5-4	.	.	TRBJ2-3	TGTGCCAGCAGCCCCCTTAGTAGCACAGATACGCAGTATTTT	CASSPLSSTDTQYF
TRBV5-4	.	.	TRBJ2-7	TGTGCCAGCAGCCCGGGTGTACGCGTCGAGCAGTACTTC	CASSPGVRVEQYF
TRBV18	few	.	TRBJ1-1	TGTGCCAGCTCACCCGATACGGGGAACACTGAAGCTTTCTTT	CASSPDTGNTEAFF
TRBV4-2	.	.	TRBJ2-3	TGTGCCAGCAGCGCCGGGGTTAGCACAGATACGCAGTATTTT	CASSAGVSTDTQYF
TRBV5-1	.	TRBD1	TRBJ2-1	TGCGCCAGCAGCTTGGACGGCAGGGGGCTGGATGAGCAGTTCTTC	CASSLDGRGLDEQFF